The clone carrying this TCR beta chain is a singleton in its sample. Survey-level TCR beta sequencing used the immunoSEQ assay. Data came from immunoSEQ multiplex PCR; TCRdb stores just in-frame clones and leaves some out. The sample records under 65,000 clones, just over 90% being singletons. The specimen sequenced was PBMCs. The receptor's source is a man aged 35 to 55 with rheumatoid arthritis.

The CDR3 loop reads CASSLDRNTEAFF. The CDR3 DNA reads TGTGCCAGTAGCCTGGACAGGAACACTGAAGCTTTCTTT. V usage is TRBV19 and J usage is TRBJ1-1; possibly TRBD1 for D (6 bases). The CDR3 extends over 13 amino acids. V gave up 6 bases and J gave up 1 base, with 9 bases separating them. Germline V gene data show CDR1 as LNHDA and CDR2 as SQIVND (reference sequence).